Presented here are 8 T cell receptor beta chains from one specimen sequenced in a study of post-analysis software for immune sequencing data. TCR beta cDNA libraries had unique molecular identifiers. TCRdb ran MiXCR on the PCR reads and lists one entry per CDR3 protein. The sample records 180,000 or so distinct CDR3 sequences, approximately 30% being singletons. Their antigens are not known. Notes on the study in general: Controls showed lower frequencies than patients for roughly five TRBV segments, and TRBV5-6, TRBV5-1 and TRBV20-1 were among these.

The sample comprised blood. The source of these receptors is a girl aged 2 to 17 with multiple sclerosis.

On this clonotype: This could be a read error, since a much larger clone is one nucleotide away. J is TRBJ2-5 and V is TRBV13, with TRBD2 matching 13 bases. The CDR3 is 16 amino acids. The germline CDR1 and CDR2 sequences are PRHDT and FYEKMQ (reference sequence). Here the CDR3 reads CANSLGTSGDQETQYF. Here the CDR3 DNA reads TGTGCCAACAGCTTAGGGACTAGCGGGGATCAAGAGACCCAGTACTTC. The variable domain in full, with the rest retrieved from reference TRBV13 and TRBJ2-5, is AAGVIQSPRHLIKEKRETATLKCYPIPRHDTVYWYQQGPGQDPQFLISFYEKMQSDKGSIPDRFSAQQFSDYHSELNMSSLELGDSALYFCANSLGTSGDQETQYFGPGTRLLVL.

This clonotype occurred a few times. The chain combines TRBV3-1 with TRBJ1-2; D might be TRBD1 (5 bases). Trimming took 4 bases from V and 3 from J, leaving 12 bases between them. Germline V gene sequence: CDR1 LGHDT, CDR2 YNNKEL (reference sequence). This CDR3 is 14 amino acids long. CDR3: CASSPLGGDYGYTF. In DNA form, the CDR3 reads TGTGCCAGCAGCCCCTTGGGGGGGGACTATGGCTACACCTTC.

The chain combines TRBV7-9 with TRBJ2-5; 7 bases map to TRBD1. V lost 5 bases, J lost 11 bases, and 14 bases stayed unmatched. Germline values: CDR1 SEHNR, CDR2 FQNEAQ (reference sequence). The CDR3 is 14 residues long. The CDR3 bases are TGTGCCAGCAGCATAGGGGGCTCGAACAATGAGCAGTACTTC. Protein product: CASSIGGSNNEQYF.

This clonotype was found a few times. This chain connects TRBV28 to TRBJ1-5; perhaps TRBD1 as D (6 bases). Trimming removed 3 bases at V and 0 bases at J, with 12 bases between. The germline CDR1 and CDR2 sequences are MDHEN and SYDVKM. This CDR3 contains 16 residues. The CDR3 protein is CASSFSRGPSNQPQHF. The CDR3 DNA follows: TGTGCCAGCAGTTTCTCCCGGGGGCCTAGCAATCAGCCCCAGCATTTT.

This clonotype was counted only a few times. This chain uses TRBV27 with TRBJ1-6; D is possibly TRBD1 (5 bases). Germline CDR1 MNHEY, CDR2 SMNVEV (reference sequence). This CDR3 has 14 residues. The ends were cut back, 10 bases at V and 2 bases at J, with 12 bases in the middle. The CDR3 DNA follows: TGTGCCACCGCTTGGGACCCCTATAATTCACCCCTCCACTTT. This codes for CATAWDPYNSPLHF.

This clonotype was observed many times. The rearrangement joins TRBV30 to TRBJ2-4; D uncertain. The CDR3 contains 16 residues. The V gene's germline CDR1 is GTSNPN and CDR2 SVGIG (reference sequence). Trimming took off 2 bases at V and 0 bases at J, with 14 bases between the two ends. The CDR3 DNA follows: TGTGCCTGGAGTACCGTCGACGGGTTAGCCAAAAACATTCAGTACTTC. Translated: CAWSTVDGLAKNIQYF.

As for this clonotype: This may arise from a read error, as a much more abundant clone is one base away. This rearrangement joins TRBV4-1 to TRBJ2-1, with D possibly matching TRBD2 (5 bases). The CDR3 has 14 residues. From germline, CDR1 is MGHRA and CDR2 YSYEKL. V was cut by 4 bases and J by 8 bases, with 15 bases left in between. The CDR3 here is CASSLGVAGDEQFF. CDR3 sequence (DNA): TGCGCCAGCAGCCTGGGAGTGGCTGGCGATGAGCAGTTCTTC.

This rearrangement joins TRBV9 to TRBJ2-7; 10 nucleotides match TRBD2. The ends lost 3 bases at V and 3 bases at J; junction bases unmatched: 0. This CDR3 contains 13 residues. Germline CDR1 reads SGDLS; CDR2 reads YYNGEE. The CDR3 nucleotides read TGTGCCAGCAGCGGGACTAGCGGCTACGAGCAGTACTTC. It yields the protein CASSGTSGYEQYF.